The clone carrying this TCR beta chain was seen only a few times. This entry is derived from a study of T cells after posttransplantation cyclophosphamide. Here immunoSEQ multiplex PCR was the method, and the copy in TCRdb shows in-frame clones only, minus some. Among tens of thousands of clones listed, 78% were seen once. Treatment was busulfan-fludarabine conditioning, a marrow graft, and cyclophosphamide on days +3 and +4. This clonotype originated in a female patient aged 40 to 50 who received an allogeneic stem cell transplant from a related donor, was CMV-positive, and had no GVHD. Certain T cells may be donor cells from the graft. The material sequenced was CD4+ T cells sorted from blood, taken roughly 1,900 days after a stem cell transplant with posttransplant cyclophosphamide.

CDR3 sequence reads: CASSLVGQGASNSPLHF. DNA for the CDR3: TGTGCCAGCAGCTTAGTCGGACAGGGGGCGAGTAATTCACCCCTCCACTTT. The rearrangement links TRBV7-6 to TRBJ1-6; 11 bases are shared with TRBD1. V was clipped by 1 base and J by 6 bases; unmatched bases: 5. This CDR3 comprises 17 residues. Germline CDR1 SGHVS, CDR2 FNYEAQ.